Below are 9 T cell receptor beta chains sequenced from a single sample in a study of human T cells and chemical hapten exposure. TCRdb reprocessed the RACE reads with MiXCR, giving one entry per CDR3 protein. This repertoire shows about 50,000 distinct CDR3 sequences, about 3.9% found once; its top ten account for about 1.5%. Time point reported: healthy volunteer bleed at 2 weeks. Unfractionated whole blood yielded total RNA. Sequencing used whole blood. The receptors come from a female donor in good health. Some clones in this sample may be carry-over from other donors' samples.

This clonotype was counted at least ten times. V usage is TRBV10-3 and J usage is TRBJ2-3; 10 bases align to TRBD1. CDR1 and CDR2 (germline): ENHRY, SYGVKD. The CDR3 totals 13 residues. V lost 10 bases to trimming and J lost 4 bases; unmatched junction nucleotides: 5. CDR3 nucleotide sequence: TGTGCCACCGGACAGGGGGGCGCAGATACGCAGTATTTT. Its translation: CATGQGGADTQYF.

This clonotype was seen only a few times. V is TRBV11-2 and J is TRBJ2-2; perhaps TRBD2 as D (5 bases). Germline values: CDR1 SGHAT, CDR2 FQNNGV. The CDR3 runs to 15 residues. V gave up 5 bases and J gave up 2 bases, with 12 bases separating them. The chain's CDR3 is CASSLGGSNTGELFF. The CDR3 coding sequence is TGTGCCAGCAGCCTGGGCGGGTCAAACACCGGGGAGCTGTTTTTT. Full variable domain (outside the CDR3, taken from reference TRBV11-2 and TRBJ2-2): EAGVAQSPRYKIIEKRQSVAFWCNPISGHATLYWYQQILGQGPKLLIQFQNNGVVDDSQLPKDRFSAERLKGVDSTLKIQPAKLEDSAVYLCASSLGGSNTGELFFGEGSRLTVL.

This clonotype was detected ten times or more. The J gene is TRBJ2-6, the V gene TRBV7-3; 7 bases fit TRBD1. Germline V gene sequence: CDR1 SGHTA, CDR2 FQGTGA. The length of the CDR3 is 19 residues. Trimming took 0 bases from V and 4 from J; bases not matched to a gene: 12. CDR3 bases: TGTGCCAGCAGCTTAACGTTTTCCGGGACAGAGACCGGGGCCAACGTCCTGACTTTC. Its translation is CASSLTFSGTETGANVLTF.

This clonotype was recorded many times. V gene TRBV21-1 combines with J gene TRBJ1-1; no DNA check was done on the table's D call, TRBD1. TRBV21-1 is assigned pseudogene status. The CDR3 totals 15 residues. The CDR3 region is CASSPGTEKNTEAFF. The CDR3 region has the DNA TGTGCCAGCAGCCCAGGGACGGAGAAAAACACTGAAGCTTTCTTT.

This clonotype was counted many times. V usage is TRBV5-1 and J usage is TRBJ2-2; weak D call: TRBD1 (5 bases). V lost 0 bases and J 1 base, leaving 16 bases between the germline ends. The CDR3 has 18 amino acids. Germline V gives CDR1 SGHRS, CDR2 YFSETQ. The CDR3: CASSLEYFGQGNTGELFF. The DNA for the CDR3 is TGCGCCAGCAGCTTGGAATACTTTGGGCAGGGGAACACCGGGGAGCTGTTTTTT.

This clonotype has a count of ten or more. The CDR3 nucleotides are TGTGCTAGTGGCAGGGGGATAGATCAGCCCCAGCATTTT. It specifies CASGRGIDQPQHF. The chain combines TRBV12-5 with TRBJ1-5; TRBD1 agrees at 7 bases. The CDR3 spans 13 residues. V lost 6 bases to trimming and J lost 5 bases; unmatched junction nucleotides: 4. From germline, CDR1 is LGHNT and CDR2 FRNRAP.

This clonotype was picked up many times. The V call is TRBV6-6, the J call TRBJ1-5; 9 nucleotides agree with TRBD1. The length of the CDR3 is 15 residues. V lost 6 bases to trimming and J lost 0 bases; unmatched junction nucleotides: 3. CDR1 and CDR2 from the germline V gene are MNHNY and SVGAGI (reference sequence). The CDR3 protein is CASSQQGASNQPQHF. The CDR3 nucleotides read TGTGCCAGCAGCCAACAGGGGGCTAGCAATCAGCCCCAGCATTTT.

The sample holds many counts of this clonotype. This chain links TRBV20-1 with TRBJ2-5; a weak D match, TRBD2 (5 bases). The CDR3 is 13 amino acids. The germline V and J ends were trimmed by 3 bases and 4 bases, with 12 bases remaining between them. CDR1 DFQATT and CDR2 SNEGSKA come from the germline V gene (reference sequence). The CDR3 DNA reads TGCAGTGCTAGGAGGGCGCAGCTAGAGACCCAGTACTTC. Its translation: CSARRAQLETQYF.

This clonotype was seen many times. The chain combines TRBV29-1 with TRBJ2-1, with D possibly being TRBD2 (6 bases). Germline V gives CDR1 SQVTM, CDR2 ANQGSEA. Trimming took 5 bases from V and 8 from J, leaving 10 bases between them. CDR3 length: 11 amino acids. The CDR3 spells CSVSTRDEQFF. The CDR3 DNA reads as TGCAGCGTTTCGACTAGGGATGAGCAGTTCTTC.